This TCR beta chain stems from a study of cytomegalovirus exposure and HLA in healthy donors. About the study: Samples from HLA-typed donors yielded approximately 80 million unique TCRs in an early data release.

Use of 60 Vbeta and 13 Jbeta primers characterized the PCR. The data were produced by immunoSEQ multiplex PCR, yet TCRdb's version contains in-frame clones alone and is incomplete. This table holds just under 250,000 clones, roughly 82% found once. Study-level results: Accurate prediction of HLA-A and HLA-B alleles (for most subjects) was reportedly achieved from TCR beta sequences. Earlier analysis looked at TCR beta V segments, and most were productive about 87% or about 30% of the time.

This clone appeared once. Its specificity is not known. Per germline, CDR1 GTSNPN and CDR2 SVGIG (reference sequence). The CDR3 is 13 amino acids. V trimming: 3 bases; J trimming: 6 bases; junction bases outside the gene matches: 7. The rearrangement joins TRBV30 to TRBJ1-2, with 7 bases fitting TRBD1. Sequencing was performed on PBMCs. The clonotype was recovered from a woman aged 40-49 years in good health and CMV-seropositive. The CDR3 bases are TGTGCCTGGAGAAGGGACAGTATCGATGGCTACACCTTC. Translation gives CAWRRDSIDGYTF.